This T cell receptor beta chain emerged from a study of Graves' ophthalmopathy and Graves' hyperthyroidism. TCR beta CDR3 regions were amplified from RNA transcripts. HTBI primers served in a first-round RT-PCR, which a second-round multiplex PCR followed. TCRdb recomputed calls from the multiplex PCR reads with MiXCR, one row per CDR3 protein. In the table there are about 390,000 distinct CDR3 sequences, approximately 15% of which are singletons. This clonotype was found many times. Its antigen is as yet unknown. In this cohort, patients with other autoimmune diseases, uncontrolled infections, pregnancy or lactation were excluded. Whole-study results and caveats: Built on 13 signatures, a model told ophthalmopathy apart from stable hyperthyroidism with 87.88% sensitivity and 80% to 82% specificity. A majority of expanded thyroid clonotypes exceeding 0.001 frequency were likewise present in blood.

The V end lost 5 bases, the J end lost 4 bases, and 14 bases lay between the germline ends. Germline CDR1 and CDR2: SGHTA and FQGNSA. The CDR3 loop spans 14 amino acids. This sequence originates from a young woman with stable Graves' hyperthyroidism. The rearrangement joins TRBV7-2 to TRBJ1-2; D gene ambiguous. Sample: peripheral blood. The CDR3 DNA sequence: TGTGCCAGCAGCCTAGAGACAAGAGGCTATGGCTACACCTTC. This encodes CASSLETRGYGYTF.